The 5 T cell receptor beta chains below were found in one sample sequenced in a study of T cells in Graves' hyperthyroidism and ophthalmopathy. RNA transcripts served as the template for amplifying TCR beta CDR3 regions. With the HTBI primer set, the TCR CDR3 went through a first round of RT-PCR. A single record per CDR3 protein comes from TCRdb applying MiXCR to the multiplex PCR reads. The repertoire holds some 350,000 distinct CDR3 sequences, 13% to 15% seen once, with roughly a fifth in the top ten. The sample taken for sequencing was blood. All receptors come from an older woman with Graves' ophthalmopathy.

This clonotype was detected many times. The V and J genes are TRBV20-1 and TRBJ2-1; maybe TRBD1 (5 bases). Trimming removed 2 bases at V and 7 bases at J, with 15 bases between. Germline V gene sequence: CDR1 DFQATT, CDR2 SNEGSKA (reference sequence). The CDR3 totals 14 residues. The CDR3 sequence: CSARKSAGRNEQFF. The DNA of the CDR3 is TGCAGTGCTAGAAAATCCGCAGGGCGGAATGAGCAGTTCTTC.

This clonotype was seen ten or more times. The gene calls are TRBV6-1 and TRBJ1-6, with 7 nucleotides matching TRBD1. The germline V gene encodes CDR1 MNHNS and CDR2 SASEGT. Germline trimming cut 7 bases from V and 7 bases from J; bases unmatched to any gene: 10. The CDR3 contains 15 residues. In DNA, the CDR3 is TGTGCCAGCACACTAAACAGACAGGGAAATTCACCCCTCCACTTT. It is translated as CASTLNRQGNSPLHF.

A few counts support this clonotype. The chain couples TRBV28 to TRBJ1-1; TRBD1 is a possible D gene (5 bases). Germline V lookup: CDR1 MDHEN, CDR2 SYDVKM. Trimming stripped 6 bases from V and 3 bases from J, with 14 bases between. The CDR3 is 14 amino acids. CDR3 sequence: CASRNTLGDTEAFF. The DNA for the CDR3 is TGTGCCAGCAGAAACACTCTGGGGGACACTGAAGCTTTCTTT.

CDR3 in DNA: TGTGCCACCCAGACTAGAAGGTACAATGAGCAGTTCTTC. Its protein product is CATQTRRYNEQFF. This chain connects TRBV19 to TRBJ2-1; D may be TRBD2 (6 bases). CDR1 is LNHDA, CDR2 SQIVND, per germline (reference sequence). This CDR3 region has 13 residues. Trimming pared 10 bases from V and 4 bases from J, leaving 14 bases between. Combining the CDR3 with reference TRBV19 and TRBJ2-1 gives the whole variable domain DGGITQSPKYLFRKEGQNVTLSCEQNLNHDAMYWYRQDPGQGLRLIYYSQIVNDFQKGDIAEGYSVSREKKESFPLTVTSAQKNPTAFYLCATQTRRYNEQFFGPGTRLTVL.

Written as DNA, the CDR3 is TGTGCCACCAGCAGAGGAACCGGGACTAGCGGGATCAATGAGCAGTTCTTC. This sequence encodes CATSRGTGTSGINEQFF. The chain combines TRBV15 with TRBJ2-1; TRBD2 agrees at 13 bases. Germline V gives CDR1 LNHNV, CDR2 YYDKDF (reference sequence). The V segment lost 1 base and the J segment 6 bases; nucleotides outside the gene matches: 6. This CDR3 comprises 17 residues.